This T cell receptor (beta chain) was sequenced in a study of graft-versus-host responses after intestinal transplantation. Sequencing was performed with immunoSEQ multiplex PCR; in TCRdb, only in-frame clones are kept and a portion is missing. Seen here are 9,900 or so clones, roughly a third observed once, and the top ten hold over 1.5%. General observations from the study: Detection of GvH clones occurred in recipient marrow, and some had their first appearance in ileum or blood. Clonal ratios of graft-versus-host to host-versus-graft in allografts were high for patients exhibiting graft-donor T cell macrochimerism.

Remarks on this clone: Additional DNA sequences in this sample encode the identical CDR3.

The V and J ends lost 1 base and 0 bases respectively, with 15 bases between them. The germline V gene encodes CDR1 LNHNV and CDR2 YYDKDF (reference sequence). The CDR3 is made up of 17 amino acids. The source is a human patient who was an organ donor for intestinal transplantation. The chain is built from TRBV15 and TRBJ1-1; weak D call: TRBD1 (5 bases). The sample in question was alloreactive CD4+ T cells from a mixed lymphocyte reaction culture, obtained before transplantation. Described subset: CFSE-low proliferating T cells sorted from approximately 6-day pre-transplant mixed lymphocyte reaction (GvH or HvG direction). In DNA, the CDR3 is TGTGCCACCAGCAGAGGAAGACAGAATCCCATGAACACTGAAGCTTTCTTT. This codes for CATSRGRQNPMNTEAFF.